The T cell receptor (beta chain) described here comes from a study of OX40 agonist ivuxolimab in advanced cancers. Across the study: Three patients showed partial responses: one hepatocellular carcinoma and two cutaneous melanoma cases. Study-level results: At 0.1 to 3.0 mg/kg, clonal expansion of CD4+ and CD8+ blood T cells had occurred by week 6.

The protocol was immunoSEQ multiplex PCR, while the TCRdb copy is restricted to in-frame clones and leaves out a portion. The sample has tens of thousands of clones, roughly 80% seen once. V trimming: 2 bases; J trimming: 4 bases; junction bases outside the gene matches: 5. The germline gives CDR1 LNHDA, CDR2 SQIVND (reference sequence). This CDR3 has 15 amino acids. Comments on this clone: Its antigen is as yet unknown.

Patients had blood sampled at baseline and again on cycle 4 day 1 and cycle 7 day 1. The clonotype comes from an adult with an advanced solid tumor such as melanoma, head and neck, liver or kidney cancer. The sample was CD4+ or CD8+ T cells sorted from blood, taken in a trial of the OX40 agonist ivuxolimab. The gene calls are TRBV19 and TRBJ2-3; TRBD2 matches at 8 bases. The CDR3 region has the DNA TGTGCCAGTAGTATAATGAGCGGGAGTTCAGATACGCAGTATTTT. As protein: CASSIMSGSSDTQYF.